Listed here is a single TCR beta chain. This entry comes from a study of early T cells in non-severe SARS-CoV-2 infection. The library protocol tagged individual cDNA molecules with unique molecular identifiers. Using its own MiXCR run on the 5' RACE reads, TCRdb lists one record per CDR3 protein. The sample gives some 38,000 distinct CDR3 sequences, about 4.5% of which show up once; around 15% is in the top ten. Sequencing used whole blood. The origin of this receptor is an adult who was a healthcare worker with PCR-confirmed SARS-CoV-2 infection or an uninfected control (not recorded which).

For the CDR3, the DNA is TGCAGTGCTACCGAGAGGACTCAAAAAAGCACAGATACGCAGTATTTT. This encodes CSATERTQKSTDTQYF. The chain combines TRBV20-1 with TRBJ2-3; a possible D gene is TRBD2 (5 bases). The germline V gene has CDR1 DFQATT and CDR2 SNEGSKA (reference sequence). Trimming removed 4 bases at V and 0 bases at J, with 17 bases between. The CDR3 has 16 residues.